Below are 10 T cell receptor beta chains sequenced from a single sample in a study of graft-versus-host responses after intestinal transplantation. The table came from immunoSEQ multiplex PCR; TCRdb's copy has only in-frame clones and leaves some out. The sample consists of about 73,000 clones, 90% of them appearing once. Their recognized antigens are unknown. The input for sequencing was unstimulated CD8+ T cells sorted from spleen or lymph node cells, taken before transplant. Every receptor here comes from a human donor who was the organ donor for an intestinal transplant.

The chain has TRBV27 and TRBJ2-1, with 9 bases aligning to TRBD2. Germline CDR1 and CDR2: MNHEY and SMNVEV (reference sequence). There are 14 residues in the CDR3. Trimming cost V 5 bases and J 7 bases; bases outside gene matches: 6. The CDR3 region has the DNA TGTGCCAGCAGTCTCGGACTAGCGATGAATGAGCAGTTCTTC. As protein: CASSLGLAMNEQFF.

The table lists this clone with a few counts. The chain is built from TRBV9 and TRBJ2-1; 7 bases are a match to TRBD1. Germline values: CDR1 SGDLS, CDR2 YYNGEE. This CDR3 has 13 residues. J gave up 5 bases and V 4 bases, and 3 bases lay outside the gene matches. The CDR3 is CASSPTGNNEQFF. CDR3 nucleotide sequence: TGTGCCAGCAGCCCGACAGGGAACAATGAGCAGTTCTTC.

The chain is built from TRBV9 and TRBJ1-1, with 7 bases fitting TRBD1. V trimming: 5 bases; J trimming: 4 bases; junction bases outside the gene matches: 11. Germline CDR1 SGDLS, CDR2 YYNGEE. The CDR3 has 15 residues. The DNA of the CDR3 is TGTGCCAGCAGTCGGTTCGGGACAGCCGCCACTGAAGCTTTCTTT. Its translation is CASSRFGTAATEAFF.

DNA for the CDR3: TGTGCCAGCAGCTTAGGAGGAGGTGCTTTCTTT. As protein: CASSLGGGAFF. The chain links TRBV7-9 to TRBJ1-1; D is unclear. CDR3 size: 11 residues. The V end was cut by 1 base, the J end by 11 bases, with 8 bases between. Germline V gene lookup returns CDR1 SEHNR and CDR2 FQNEAQ (reference sequence).

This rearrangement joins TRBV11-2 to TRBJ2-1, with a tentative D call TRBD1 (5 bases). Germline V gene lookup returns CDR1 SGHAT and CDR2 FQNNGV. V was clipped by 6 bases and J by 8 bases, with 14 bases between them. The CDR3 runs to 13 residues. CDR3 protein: CASREPGNDEQFF. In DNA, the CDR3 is TGTGCCAGCAGGGAACCAGGGAACGATGAGCAGTTCTTC.

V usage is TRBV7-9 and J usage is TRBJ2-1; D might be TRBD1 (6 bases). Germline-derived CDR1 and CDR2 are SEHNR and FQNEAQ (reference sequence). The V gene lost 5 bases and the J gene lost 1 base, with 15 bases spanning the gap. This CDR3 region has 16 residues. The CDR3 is CASSQVLQGSYNEQFF. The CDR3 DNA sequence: TGTGCCAGCAGCCAAGTTCTGCAGGGGTCCTACAATGAGCAGTTCTTC.

The DNA for the CDR3 is TGCGCCAGCAGCCAAGATCCTACAGGGGTATACAATGAGCAGTTCTTC. Translated, it gives CASSQDPTGVYNEQFF. The chain couples TRBV4-3 to TRBJ2-1, with 7 bases lining up with TRBD1. This CDR3 spans 16 amino acids. J lost 4 bases, V lost 0 bases, and 6 bases had no gene match. Germline lookup yields CDR1 LGHNA and CDR2 YSLEER.

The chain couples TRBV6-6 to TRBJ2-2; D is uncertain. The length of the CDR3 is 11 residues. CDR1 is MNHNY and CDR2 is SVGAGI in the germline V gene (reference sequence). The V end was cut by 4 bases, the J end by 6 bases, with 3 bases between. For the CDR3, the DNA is TGTGCCAGCAGTTCAGCCGGGGAGCTGTTTTTT. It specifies CASSSAGELFF.

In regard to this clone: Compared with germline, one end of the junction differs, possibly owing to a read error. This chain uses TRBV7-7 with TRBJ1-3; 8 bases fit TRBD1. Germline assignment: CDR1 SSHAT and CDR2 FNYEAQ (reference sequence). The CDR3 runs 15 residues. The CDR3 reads CASSLGQGVGNTIYF. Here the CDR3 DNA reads TGTGCTAGCAGCCTAGGACAGGGTGTCGGAAACACCATATATTTT.

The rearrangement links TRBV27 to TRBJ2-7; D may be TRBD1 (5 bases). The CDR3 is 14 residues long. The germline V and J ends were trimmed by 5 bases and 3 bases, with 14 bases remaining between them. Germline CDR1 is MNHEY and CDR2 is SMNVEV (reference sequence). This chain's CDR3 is CASSNRTGHYEQYV. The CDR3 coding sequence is TGTGCCAGCAGTAATCGAACAGGCCACTACGAGCAGTACGTC.